This T cell receptor (beta chain) is drawn from a study of response to subunit inactivated influenza vaccine. Germline assignment: CDR1 SGHDT and CDR2 YYEEEE. With 3 bases removed from V and 2 bases from J, the gap between germline ends came to 11 bases. This CDR3 is 14 amino acids long. TCRdb passed the RT-PCR reads through MiXCR, listing each CDR3 protein once. The sample records about 800,000 distinct CDR3 sequences, less than 25% being singletons. This clonotype has just one count. The clonotype originates from a man aged 45 to 65 who received an inactivated influenza vaccine. V gene TRBV5-6 combines with J gene TRBJ2-5; possible D gene TRBD1, 5 bases. The sequencing used PBMCs from blood, collected roughly 5 days after vaccination. CDR3 protein: CASSSSGFQETQYF. For the CDR3, the DNA is TGTGCCAGCAGCTCCTCAGGGTTTCAAGAGACCCAGTACTTC. The full variable domain, with the rest looked up from reference TRBV5-6 and TRBJ2-5, is DAGVTQSPTHLIKTRGQQVTLRCSPKSGHDTVSWYQQALGQGPQFIFQYYEEEERQRGNFPDRFSGHQFPNYSSELNVNALLLGDSALYLCASSSSGFQETQYFGPGTRLLVL.